The 18 T cell receptor beta chains given below trace back to one sample, sequenced in a study of blood T cell repertoires in COVID-19. Libraries were prepared by immunoSEQ multiplex PCR; TCRdb keeps only in-frame clonotypes and omits some of them. The table has approximately 130,000 clones, around 83% seen once. Sequenced sample: PBMCs or T cells enriched from blood (not recorded which). Source of these receptors: a man aged 25-45 years who had recovered from COVID-19.

This clone was seen once. CDR3 nucleotides: TGTGCCAGCAGCTCCCCACTAGCGGGAGCCCATGAGCAGTTCTTC. Protein: CASSSPLAGAHEQFF. The chain couples TRBV5-4 to TRBJ2-1; 11 nucleotides line up with TRBD2. From germline, CDR1 is SGHNT and CDR2 YYREEE (reference sequence). The J segment lost 8 bases and the V segment lost 3 bases, leaving 7 bases of the junction unmatched. There are 15 residues in the CDR3.

The gene calls are TRBV2 and TRBJ1-5, with TRBD1 matching 7 bases. The CDR3 spans 15 residues. Trimming cost V 7 bases and J 5 bases; bases outside gene matches: 11. CDR1 and CDR2 from the germline V gene are SNHLY and FYNNEI. CDR3 bases: TGTGCCAGCACGGCTGACAGGGTCAACTATCAGCCCCAGCATTTT. Its protein product is CASTADRVNYQPQHF.

The rearrangement uses TRBV7-2 and TRBJ2-1, with 9 bases lining up with TRBD2. V was pared by 1 base and J by 0 bases, with 10 bases of the junction left unmatched. CDR3 length: 19 amino acids. In germline, CDR1 is SGHTA, CDR2 FQGNSA. DNA of the CDR3: TGTGCCAGCAGCTTAGATCACCTAGCGGGGCGCGCCTCCTACAATGAGCAGTTCTTC. This gives the protein CASSLDHLAGRASYNEQFF.

Many counts were recorded for this clone. This chain connects TRBV6-5 to TRBJ2-7, with D perhaps matching TRBD2 (6 bases). The germline CDR1 and CDR2 sequences are MNHEY and SVGAGI. V gave up 6 bases and J gave up 3 bases, with 9 bases separating them. The CDR3 loop spans 12 amino acids. Here the CDR3 reads CASSPGGYEQYV. The CDR3 DNA reads TGTGCCAGCAGCCCCGGGGGCTACGAGCAGTACGTC.

This clone was seen only once. The rearrangement joins TRBV20-1 to TRBJ1-1, with D unclear. In germline, CDR1 is DFQATT, CDR2 SNEGSKA (reference sequence). The CDR3 sequence is 11 residues long. V was cut by 0 bases and J by 7 bases, with 6 bases left in between. CDR3 sequence: CSARDTFEAFF. CDR3 nucleotides: TGCAGTGCTAGAGACACTTTTGAAGCTTTCTTT.

The chain combines TRBV5-1 with TRBJ2-1; D is perhaps TRBD1 (5 bases). Trimming took 4 bases from V and 8 from J, leaving 13 bases between them. Germline V lookup: CDR1 SGHRS, CDR2 YFSETQ. This CDR3 region has 13 residues. The CDR3 sequence is CASSRGRVDEQFF. The CDR3, as DNA: TGCGCCAGCAGCCGTGGCAGGGTCGATGAGCAGTTCTTC.

V usage is TRBV5-5 and J usage is TRBJ1-2; maybe TRBD1 (6 bases). The CDR3 is made up of 15 amino acids. V was clipped by 1 base and J by 6 bases, with 16 bases between them. Germline-derived CDR1 and CDR2 are SGHKS and YYEKEE (reference sequence). DNA of the CDR3: TGTGCCAGCAGCTTGCTTACAGGGATCGGGCATGGCTACACCTTC. This encodes CASSLLTGIGHGYTF.

This clone was observed a few times. This chain uses TRBV5-1 with TRBJ1-3, with 7 bases aligning to TRBD1. CDR3 length equals 16 residues. Germline CDR1 reads SGHRS; CDR2 reads YFSETQ. Trimming took 4 bases from V and 0 from J; bases not matched to a gene: 7. CDR3 protein: CASSVDRPRSGNTIYF. The CDR3 DNA sequence: TGCGCCAGCAGCGTGGACAGGCCTCGCTCTGGAAACACCATATATTTT.

This clone was seen ten or more times. The rearrangement uses TRBV10-1 and TRBJ1-1; 7 nucleotides agree with TRBD1. There are 13 residues in the CDR3. Trimming cost V 8 bases and J 2 bases; bases outside gene matches: 5. Per germline, CDR1 WNHNN and CDR2 SYGVQD (reference sequence). CDR3 sequence (DNA): TGCGCCAGCCGACAGGGAAGTAACACTGAAGCTTTCTTT. The encoded protein is CASRQGSNTEAFF.

The J gene is TRBJ2-5, the V gene TRBV5-1; TRBD1 is a possible D gene (6 bases). The CDR3 runs 15 residues. V was clipped by 5 bases and J by 0 bases, with 14 bases between them. Germline assignment: CDR1 SGHRS and CDR2 YFSETQ. The chain's CDR3 is CASSRRGLYQETQYF. CDR3 nucleotide sequence: TGCGCCAGCAGTCGTAGGGGGTTGTACCAAGAGACCCAGTACTTC. The variable domain in full, with the rest retrieved from reference TRBV5-1 and TRBJ2-5, is KAGVTQTPRYLIKTRGQQVTLSCSPISGHRSVSWYQQTPGQGLQFLFEYFSETQRNKGNFPGRFSGRQFSNSRSEMNVSTLELGDSALYLCASSRRGLYQETQYFGPGTRLLVL.

The chain uses TRBV10-3 and TRBJ1-2; D gene uncertain. Germline V gene sequence: CDR1 ENHRY, CDR2 SYGVKD. This CDR3 is built from 13 residues. With 7 bases removed from V and 8 bases from J, the gap between germline ends came to 17 bases. In DNA form, the CDR3 reads TGTGCCATCATGCGGGCCCCCAACAGCGGCTACACCTTC. Its protein product is CAIMRAPNSGYTF.

CDR3 DNA: TGTGCCACGTTCATACGCGGGGACTATGGCTACACCTTC. It codes for CATFIRGDYGYTF. The chain links TRBV6-5 to TRBJ1-2; D not certain. Germline V CDR1 and CDR2: MNHEY, SVGAGI. The V and J ends lost 10 bases and 3 bases respectively, with 15 bases between them. The CDR3 extends over 13 amino acids.

V usage is TRBV2 and J usage is TRBJ1-1, with 11 bases aligning to TRBD1. Germline-derived CDR1 and CDR2 are SNHLY and FYNNEI. There are 15 residues in the CDR3. V shed 4 bases, J shed 4 bases, and the junction held 5 bases outside the gene matches. This CDR3 is CASSGTGGVGTEAFF. DNA for the CDR3: TGTGCCAGCAGTGGGACAGGGGGCGTAGGCACTGAAGCTTTCTTT.

The chain combines TRBV27 with TRBJ2-7, with a tentative D call TRBD1 (6 bases). V gave up 6 bases and J gave up 1 base, with 10 bases separating them. Germline loops: CDR1 MNHEY, CDR2 SMNVEV (reference sequence). The CDR3 extends over 13 amino acids. The CDR3 DNA is TGTGCCAGCAGCTACAGGGAGTCCTACGAGCAGTACTTC. It codes for CASSYRESYEQYF.

This clone was seen repeatedly, ten times or more. This rearrangement joins TRBV7-9 to TRBJ1-5; TRBD1 matches at 7 bases. Trimming at V came to 1 base and at J to 5 bases, leaving 2 bases not matched to a gene. The germline CDR1 and CDR2 sequences are SEHNR and FQNEAQ (reference sequence). This CDR3 contains 14 residues. CDR3 sequence (DNA): TGTGCCAGCAGCTTAGACAGGGGAGATCAGCCCCAGCATTTT. Translation: CASSLDRGDQPQHF. Based on the CDR3 plus reference TRBV7-9 and TRBJ1-5, the full variable domain is DTGVSQNPRHKITKRGQNVTFRCDPISEHNRLYWYRQTLGQGPEFLTYFQNEAQLEKSRLLSDRFSAERPKGSFSTLEIQRTEQGDSAMYLCASSLDRGDQPQHFGDGTRLSIL.

This sequence joins TRBV2 and TRBJ1-1; no firm D call. This CDR3 spans 13 amino acids. CDR1 and CDR2 from the germline V gene are SNHLY and FYNNEI. The V gene lost 7 bases and the J gene lost 2 bases, with 11 bases spanning the gap. For the CDR3, the DNA is TGTGCCAGCACCCTAGATGAAAACACTGAAGCTTTCTTT. It is translated as CASTLDENTEAFF.

This chain connects TRBV7-2 to TRBJ1-3, with 9 bases aligning to TRBD1. CDR1 and CDR2 (germline): SGHTA, FQGNSA. The CDR3 contains 16 residues. J lost 2 bases, V lost 0 bases, and 2 bases had no gene match. CDR3 in DNA: TGTGCCAGCAGCTTAGCCGGGACAGGGACTGGAAACACCATATATTTT. This gives the protein CASSLAGTGTGNTIYF.

In its sample, this clone was seen a few times. The chain uses TRBV7-9 and TRBJ1-2; D remains unclear. The germline CDR1 and CDR2 sequences are SEHNR and FQNEAQ (reference sequence). The V gene lost 7 bases and the J gene lost 4 bases, with 13 bases spanning the gap. The CDR3 is 13 residues long. In nucleotides, the CDR3 is TGTGCCAGCATTGAGGGCGAAGGCTATGGCTACACCTTC. It encodes CASIEGEGYGYTF.